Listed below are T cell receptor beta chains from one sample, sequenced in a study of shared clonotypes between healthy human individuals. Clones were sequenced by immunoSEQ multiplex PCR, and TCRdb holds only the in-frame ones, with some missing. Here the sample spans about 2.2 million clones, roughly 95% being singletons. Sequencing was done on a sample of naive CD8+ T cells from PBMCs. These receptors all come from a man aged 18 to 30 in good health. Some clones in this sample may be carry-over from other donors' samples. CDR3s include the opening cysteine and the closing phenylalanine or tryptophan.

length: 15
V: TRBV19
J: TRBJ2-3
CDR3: CASSILDHGTDTQYF

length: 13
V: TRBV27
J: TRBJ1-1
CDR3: CASISPPNTEAFF

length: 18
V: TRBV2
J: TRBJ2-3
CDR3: CASSELTSGRSSTDTQYF

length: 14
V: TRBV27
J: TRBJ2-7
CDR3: CASSPGGVSHEQYF

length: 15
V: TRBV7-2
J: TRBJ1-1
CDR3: CASSFTHGPPSEAFF

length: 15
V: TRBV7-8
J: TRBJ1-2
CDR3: CASSLSSSGTVGYTF

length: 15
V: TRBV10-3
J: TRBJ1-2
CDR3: CAILGQGKDNYGYTF

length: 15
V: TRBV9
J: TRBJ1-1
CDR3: CASSPRVTGDTEAFF

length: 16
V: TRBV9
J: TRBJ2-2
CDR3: CASTITQGAGTGELFF

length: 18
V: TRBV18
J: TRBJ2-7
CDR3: CASSPSHPSGRTPYEQYF

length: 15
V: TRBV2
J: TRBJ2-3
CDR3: CASSEVGGRADTQYF

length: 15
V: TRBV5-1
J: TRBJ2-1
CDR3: CASSLDSGKTDEQFF

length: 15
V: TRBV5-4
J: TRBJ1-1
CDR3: CASSLVPNMNTEAFF

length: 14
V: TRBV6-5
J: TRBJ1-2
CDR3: CASSYSGGNYGYTF

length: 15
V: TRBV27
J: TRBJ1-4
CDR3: CASSTRWDGTKKLFF

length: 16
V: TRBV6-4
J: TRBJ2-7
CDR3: CASSEGIGMSSYEQYF

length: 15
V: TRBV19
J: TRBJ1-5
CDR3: CASSRDREDDQPQHF

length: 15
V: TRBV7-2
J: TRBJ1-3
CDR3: CASSLDRGSGNTIYF

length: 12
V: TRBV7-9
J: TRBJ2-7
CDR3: CASSLGVYEQYF

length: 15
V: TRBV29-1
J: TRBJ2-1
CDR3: CSAAGQVNSYNEQFF

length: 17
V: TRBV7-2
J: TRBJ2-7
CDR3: CASTRPKTGLHSYEQYF

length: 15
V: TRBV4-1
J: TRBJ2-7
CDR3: CASSQPRGGTYEQYF

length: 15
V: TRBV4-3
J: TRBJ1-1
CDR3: CASSQDPQMNTEAFF

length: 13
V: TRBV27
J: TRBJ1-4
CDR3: CASSFSVREKLFF

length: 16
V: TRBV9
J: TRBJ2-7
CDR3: CASSPDSGRGTYEQYF

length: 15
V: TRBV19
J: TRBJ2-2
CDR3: CASSIGFTAAGELFF

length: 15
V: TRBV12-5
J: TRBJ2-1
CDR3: CASGPGLGSYNEQFF

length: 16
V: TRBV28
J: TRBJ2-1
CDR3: CASSSYLAGGPHEQFF

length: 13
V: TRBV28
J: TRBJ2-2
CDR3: CASSFPGTGELFF

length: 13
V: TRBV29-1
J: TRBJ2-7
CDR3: CSVAGGSSYEQYF

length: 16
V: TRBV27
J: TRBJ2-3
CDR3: CASRDGFVSLSDTQYF

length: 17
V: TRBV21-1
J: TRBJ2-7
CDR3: CASSKLRTGANGYEQYF

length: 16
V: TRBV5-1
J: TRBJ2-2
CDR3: CASSPVLTGGIGELFF

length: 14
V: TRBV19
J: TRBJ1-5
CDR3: CASIPRDSNQPQHF

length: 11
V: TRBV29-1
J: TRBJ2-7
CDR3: CSVELSYEQYF

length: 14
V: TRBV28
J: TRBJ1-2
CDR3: CASSFGRVGARLAF

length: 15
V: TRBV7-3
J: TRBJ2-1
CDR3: CASSSTGGQYNEQFF

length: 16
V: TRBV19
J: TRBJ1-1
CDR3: CASSIDLETAFLGAFF

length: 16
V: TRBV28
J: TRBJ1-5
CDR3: CASRNKDRGRGQPQHF

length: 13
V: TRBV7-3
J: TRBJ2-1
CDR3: CASSLMGSNEQFF

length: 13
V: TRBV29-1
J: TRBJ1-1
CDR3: CIAVEGWNTEAFF

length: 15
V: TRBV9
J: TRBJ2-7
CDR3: CASSVESGNSYEQYF

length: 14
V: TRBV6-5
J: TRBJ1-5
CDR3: CASSPRGGHQPQHF